The clone carrying this T cell receptor beta chain was counted a few times. Only in-frame clones appear in the TCRdb table, and some are missing; sequencing was by immunoSEQ multiplex PCR. The sample holds under 200,000 clones, about 86% seen once. This sample stems from a study of blood T cell repertoires in COVID-19. As for the study in general: From T cells, B-cell-depleted T cells, or PBMCs came the material, which was cDNA or gDNA.

The CDR3 is 14 amino acids. Germline V gene lookup returns CDR1 MNHEY and CDR2 SVGAGI. The trim removed 6 bases at V and 9 bases at J, leaving 11 bases unmatched. The sample comprised peripheral blood. The V call is TRBV6-5, the J call TRBJ1-1, with 9 positions matching TRBD1. The origin of this receptor is a woman in her 70s with acute or convalescent COVID-19. The CDR3 sequence: CASRNPETGGKAFF. CDR3 nucleotide sequence: TGTGCCAGCAGGAACCCCGAGACAGGGGGGAAAGCTTTCTTT.